Below, 25 T cell receptor beta chains from the same sample are listed, as sequenced in a study of monozygotic twins with inflammatory bowel disease. After re-calling the 5' RACE reads, TCRdb lists one entry per CDR3 protein, DNA absent. This sample contains approximately 300,000 distinct CDR3 sequences. The sample taken for sequencing was blood. These receptors all come from a human donor with ulcerative colitis or Crohn's disease, or a healthy co-twin of an affected twin (not recorded which).

The rearrangement joins TRBV30 to TRBJ1-6; the D call of TRBD1 rests on TCRdb alone, since no DNA is present to check it. The CDR3 consists of 15 residues. Germline V gives CDR1 GTSNPN, CDR2 SVGIG (reference sequence). The CDR3 sequence is CAWNPLSSYNSPLHF.

The V and J genes are TRBV12-3 or TRBV12-4 and TRBJ2-2; TCRdb outputs TRBD2, but without DNA this stays unchecked. This CDR3 contains 14 residues. CDR3: CASRAGGGTGELFF.

The rearrangement links TRBV29-1 to TRBJ2-1; TCRdb indicates TRBD2, and absent DNA this call remains unverified. CDR1 SQVTM and CDR2 ANQGSEA come from the germline V gene. CDR3 length equals 17 residues. CDR3 protein: CSVEDGRAAGSYNEQFF.

The CDR3: CASSFIYYNEQFF. This sequence joins TRBV11-2 and TRBJ2-1. Germline CDR1 and CDR2: SGHAT and FQNNGV. The CDR3 has 13 residues.

The V gene is TRBV20-1, the J gene TRBJ2-1; the TCRdb D gene call, TRBD2, has no DNA to confirm it. CDR1 is DFQATT, CDR2 SNEGSKA, per germline (reference sequence). This CDR3 region has 11 residues. The CDR3 reads CSARGLAEQFF.

The chain employs TRBV28 and TRBJ2-2; TCRdb lists TRBD2, though no DNA is available to test this call. The germline V gene encodes CDR1 MDHEN and CDR2 SYDVKM. The CDR3 length is 15 residues. The chain's CDR3 is CASSFLRGGSGELFF. Based on the CDR3 plus reference TRBV28 and TRBJ2-2, the full variable domain is DVKVTQSSRYLVKRTGEKVFLECVQDMDHENMFWYRQDPGLGLRLIYFSYDVKMKEKGDIPEGYSVSREKKERFSLILESASTNQTSMYLCASSFLRGGSGELFFGEGSRLTVL.

This chain joins TRBV25-1 and TRBJ2-5; the D gene TCRdb calls, TRBD1, cannot be checked with no DNA. This CDR3 has 14 residues. Germline CDR1 reads MGHDK; CDR2 reads SYGVNS. The CDR3 sequence: CASSEDSGWETQYF.

The chain is built from TRBV6-1 and TRBJ2-1; the TRBD1 assignment by TCRdb is unverifiable without DNA. Germline loops: CDR1 MNHNS, CDR2 SASEGT. The CDR3 covers 15 residues. The CDR3 sequence: CASSLRDRGMYEQFF.

The chain joins TRBV6-2 or TRBV6-3 to TRBJ2-2; the TRBD1 assignment by TCRdb is unverifiable without DNA. Germline CDR1 and CDR2: MNHEY and SVGEGT. The CDR3 contains 13 residues. The CDR3: CASSRQGSGELFF.

The rearrangement links TRBV5-1 to TRBJ2-5; TCRdb proposes TRBD2, but this gene call is untestable without DNA. This CDR3 contains 15 residues. In germline, CDR1 is SGHRS, CDR2 YFSETQ. The CDR3 loop reads CASSYAIGGVETQYF. Drawing the rest from reference TRBV5-1 and TRBJ2-5, the complete variable domain is KAGVTQTPRYLIKTRGQQVTLSCSPISGHRSVSWYQQTPGQGLQFLFEYFSETQRNKGNFPGRFSGRQFSNSRSEMNVSTLELGDSALYLCASSYAIGGVETQYFGPGTRLLVL.

J is TRBJ2-3 and V is TRBV20-1; lacking DNA, the TRBD1 call made by TCRdb goes unchecked. The length of the CDR3 is 20 residues. CDR1 is DFQATT and CDR2 is SNEGSKA in the germline V gene (reference sequence). This chain's CDR3 is CSARADLEPGALAHTDTQYF.

The genes are TRBV12-3 or TRBV12-4 and TRBJ2-4; the D call from TCRdb, TRBD2, cannot be confirmed without DNA. The CDR3 totals 13 residues. The CDR3 spells CASSPRGEGIQYF.

V usage is TRBV28 and J usage is TRBJ1-5; TCRdb's D call, TRBD1, is unchecked because there is no DNA. This CDR3 has 15 amino acids. Germline V gives CDR1 MDHEN, CDR2 SYDVKM. CDR3 region: CASSSRDRVNQPQHF.

The V and J genes are TRBV9 and TRBJ2-2; there is no DNA to check the TCRdb D call of TRBD1. The CDR3 has 15 amino acids. Germline V gives CDR1 SGDLS, CDR2 YYNGEE. CDR3 sequence: CASSGSQGRTGELFF.

The gene calls are TRBV5-8 and TRBJ2-5; TCRdb's D gene call, TRBD2, goes unchecked for lack of DNA. The CDR3 is 14 amino acids. The germline CDR1 and CDR2 sequences are SGHTS and YDEGEE. CDR3 region: CASSRGMGQETQYF.

V and J are TRBV6-1 and TRBJ2-5; TCRdb gives TRBD2 as the D gene, but with no DNA this cannot be confirmed. The germline gives CDR1 MNHNS, CDR2 SASEGT. This CDR3 is 16 amino acids long. The CDR3 loop reads CASSGDSGSFWETQYF.

The chain has TRBV29-1 and TRBJ2-4. CDR1 is SQVTM and CDR2 is ANQGSEA in the germline V gene. The CDR3 sequence is 13 residues long. CDR3 sequence reads: CSVEELAKNIQYF.

This chain joins TRBV5-1 and TRBJ2-3; the TCRdb call, TRBD1, lacks DNA for checking. Germline lookup yields CDR1 SGHRS and CDR2 YFSETQ. The CDR3 sequence is 16 residues long. CDR3 loop: CASSFRQGGSGDTQYF.

The CDR3 protein is CASSVGRGPSYEQYF. This chain links TRBV9 with TRBJ2-7; TCRdb reports TRBD1, a call that lacks DNA to check it against. The CDR3 has 15 amino acids. The germline V gene has CDR1 SGDLS and CDR2 YYNGEE.

This chain joins TRBV5-4 and TRBJ2-5; no DNA is available, so the TRBD1 call from TCRdb remains unchecked. The CDR3 is 14 amino acids. The germline gives CDR1 SGHNT, CDR2 YYREEE (reference sequence). CDR3 sequence: CASSFRGTQETQYF.

This sequence joins TRBV5-1 and TRBJ2-1; TCRdb reports TRBD2, a call that lacks DNA to check it against. Germline CDR1 SGHRS, CDR2 YFSETQ. This CDR3 contains 17 residues. This CDR3 is CASSLTGVLEPVDEQFF.

The chain carries TRBV20-1 and TRBJ2-1; with no DNA, the TCRdb D assignment of TRBD2 cannot be verified. The CDR3 runs 15 residues. Germline CDR1 and CDR2: DFQATT and SNEGSKA (reference sequence). The CDR3 here is CSARDAQRVYNEQFF.

The chain carries TRBV12-3 or TRBV12-4 and TRBJ1-2. The CDR3 length is 15 residues. The CDR3 loop reads CASTLSGSGGDGYTF.

The chain carries TRBV7-9 and TRBJ1-4. Germline V gene sequence: CDR1 SEHNR, CDR2 FQNEAQ (reference sequence). The CDR3 spans 15 residues. The CDR3 loop reads CASSLSGGDLEKLFF.

The chain is built from TRBV20-1 and TRBJ2-4; the D call of TRBD2 rests on TCRdb alone, since no DNA is present to check it. Looked up from germline, CDR1 is DFQATT and CDR2 is SNEGSKA (reference sequence). The CDR3 covers 14 residues. The CDR3 loop is CSANAGTSGNIQYF.